The entry below describes one T cell receptor beta chain. What it recognizes is unknown. These data originate in a study of cytomegalovirus exposure and HLA in healthy donors. Study outcomes and limitations: Further analysis, carried out later, found HLA-associated TCR beta chains more clonally expanded than equally common other chains. In an earlier analysis, productive rearrangement rates for most beta V segments clustered near 87% or 30%. Whilst most TCR sequences proved rare, a subset of public TCRs occurred across many donors. Reportedly, a later analysis found an Asian-associated ancestry cluster had fewer N-insertions than the roughly 630-donor mean.

With 60 Vbeta and 13 Jbeta primers, the PCR was carried out. Sequenced by immunoSEQ multiplex PCR; TCRdb stores in-frame clones only, minus some. In the table there are approximately 190,000 clones, around 90% of which are singletons. The CDR3 is 14 amino acids. The V gene's germline CDR1 is SGDLS and CDR2 YYNGEE. The ends were cut back, 0 bases at V and 2 bases at J, with 8 bases in the middle. The chain has TRBV9 and TRBJ1-1, with D possibly TRBD1 on 5 matching bases. The source of this sequence is a boy aged 2 to 9 in good health and CMV-seronegative. The specimen sequenced was PBMCs. Written as DNA, the CDR3 is TGTGCCAGCAGCGTAGCTGGACATAACACTGAAGCTTTCTTT. It encodes CASSVAGHNTEAFF.